The 10 T cell receptor beta chains reported below all come from one sample, sequenced in a study of cytomegalovirus exposure and HLA in healthy donors. In the PCR, 60 Vbeta and 13 Jbeta primers were used. Libraries were prepared by immunoSEQ multiplex PCR; TCRdb keeps only in-frame clonotypes and omits some of them. The sample holds about 160,000 clones, around 77% seen once. Sequencing was done on a sample of PBMCs. The receptors come from a woman aged 25-40 years in good health and CMV-seronegative.

The chain has TRBV30 and TRBJ2-7; perhaps TRBD2 as D (6 bases). The CDR3 extends over 12 amino acids. Germline assignment: CDR1 GTSNPN and CDR2 SVGIG (reference sequence). Trimming cost V 3 bases and J 10 bases, with 16 bases left between them. The CDR3 is CAWREGKRNQYF. The CDR3, as DNA: TGTGCCTGGAGGGAGGGAAAGAGGAATCAGTACTTC.

This clone was seen more than once but under ten times. This chain uses TRBV15 with TRBJ2-7; 11 bases line up with TRBD2. The CDR3 is 15 amino acids. With V trimmed by 1 base and J by 6 bases, 5 bases remained unmatched. Germline V CDR1 and CDR2: LNHNV, YYDKDF (reference sequence). For the CDR3, the DNA is TGTGCCACCAGCAGAGGGTGGGGGACTAGCGGCGAGCAGTACTTC. Translation: CATSRGWGTSGEQYF.

The V call is TRBV9, the J call TRBJ1-3; TRBD1 matches at 9 bases. CDR1 and CDR2 (germline): SGDLS, YYNGEE. This CDR3 has 17 amino acids. J was trimmed by 4 bases and V by 1 base; bases with no gene match: 9. CDR3 in amino acids: CASSVTGQGTVGNTIYF. The CDR3 DNA reads TGTGCCAGCAGCGTAACTGGACAGGGGACCGTGGGAAACACCATATATTTT. The variable domain in full, with the rest retrieved from reference TRBV9 and TRBJ1-3, is DSGVTQTPKHLITATGQRVTLRCSPRSGDLSVYWYQQSLDQGLQFLIQYYNGEERAKGNILERFSAQQFPDLHSELNLSSLELGDSALYFCASSVTGQGTVGNTIYFGEGSWLTVV.

This chain uses TRBV28 with TRBJ2-1, with 15 positions matching TRBD2. Germline lookup yields CDR1 MDHEN and CDR2 SYDVKM. V shed 8 bases and J 4 bases; nucleotides not matched to a gene: 24. CDR3 length: 22 residues. In DNA form, the CDR3 reads TGTGCCAGCGTAAATTCAAACTGGACTAGCGGGAGGGACCCACTCGTTTACAATGAGCAGTTCTTC. Translating gives CASVNSNWTSGRDPLVYNEQFF.

The chain employs TRBV18 and TRBJ2-3; D gene uncertain. The CDR3 runs 13 residues. The V end was cut by 2 bases, the J end by 4 bases, with 7 bases between. Germline CDR1 reads KGHSH; CDR2 reads LQKENI. DNA of the CDR3: TGTGCCAGCTCACCAGAGGTGGCAGATACGCAGTATTTT. This sequence encodes CASSPEVADTQYF.

By proportion, this clone is medium-sized. V and J are TRBV4-3 and TRBJ1-4; no clear D. The CDR3 sequence is 14 residues long. Per the germline V gene, CDR1 is LGHNA and CDR2 is YSLEER. Trimming took 0 bases from V and 16 from J, leaving 18 bases between them. The CDR3 DNA reads TGCGCCAGCAGCCAAGAAAGAGGGTCCAACGAAGAGTTTTTT. Translation: CASSQERGSNEEFF.

CDR3 in amino acids: CASSVDPTSGGLGEQYF. In nucleotides, the CDR3 is TGTGCCAGCAGCGTAGATCCCACTAGCGGGGGGTTGGGCGAGCAGTACTTC. The V and J genes are TRBV9 and TRBJ2-7; 12 bases align to TRBD2. J lost 6 bases, V lost 0 bases, and 10 bases had no gene match. The CDR3 extends over 17 amino acids. CDR1 SGDLS and CDR2 YYNGEE come from the germline V gene.

The V gene is TRBV19, the J gene TRBJ2-7; 7 nucleotides agree with TRBD1. The V and J ends lost 5 bases and 5 bases, in that order; junction bases with no gene match: 12. Germline V gene sequence: CDR1 LNHDA, CDR2 SQIVND (reference sequence). The CDR3 has 15 amino acids. In nucleotides, the CDR3 is TGTGCCAGTAGTTTCCGACAGGGACGACACAACGAGCAGTACTTC. Translated: CASSFRQGRHNEQYF.

The genes are TRBV29-1 and TRBJ2-5, with 10 bases identical to TRBD2. Trimming cost V 6 bases and J 4 bases; bases outside gene matches: 5. In germline, CDR1 is SQVTM, CDR2 ANQGSEA. The CDR3 totals 13 residues. The CDR3 spells CSVGTSARETQYF. The CDR3 nucleotides are TGCAGCGTCGGGACTAGCGCACGAGAGACCCAGTACTTC.

The chain has TRBV6-6 and TRBJ2-2; D is ambiguous. Germline CDR1 is MNHNY and CDR2 is SVGAGI (reference sequence). Trimming shortened V by 3 bases and J by 2 bases, and 7 bases separated the two germline ends. The CDR3 sequence is 14 residues long. The DNA for the CDR3 is TGTGCCAGCAGTTATTCACAAAACACCGGGGAGCTGTTTTTT. It translates to CASSYSQNTGELFF.